This T cell receptor beta chain was identified during a study of blood T cell repertoires in COVID-19. There are 15 residues in the CDR3. Germline values: CDR1 LGHNA, CDR2 YSLEER. Losses at the gene ends were 2 bases for V and 8 bases for J; bases not matched to a gene: 7. Clones were sequenced by immunoSEQ multiplex PCR, and TCRdb holds only the in-frame ones, with some missing. The sample lists 60,000 to 75,000 clones, roughly 85% occurring once. The receptor was derived from a human donor in a cohort sampled during active COVID-19. This sequence joins TRBV4-3 and TRBJ1-2; 11 bases are shared with TRBD1. The sequenced sample was peripheral blood. In DNA form, the CDR3 reads TGCGCCAGCAGCCAATTATGGGACAGGGGGGACGGCTACACCTTC. It translates to CASSQLWDRGDGYTF.